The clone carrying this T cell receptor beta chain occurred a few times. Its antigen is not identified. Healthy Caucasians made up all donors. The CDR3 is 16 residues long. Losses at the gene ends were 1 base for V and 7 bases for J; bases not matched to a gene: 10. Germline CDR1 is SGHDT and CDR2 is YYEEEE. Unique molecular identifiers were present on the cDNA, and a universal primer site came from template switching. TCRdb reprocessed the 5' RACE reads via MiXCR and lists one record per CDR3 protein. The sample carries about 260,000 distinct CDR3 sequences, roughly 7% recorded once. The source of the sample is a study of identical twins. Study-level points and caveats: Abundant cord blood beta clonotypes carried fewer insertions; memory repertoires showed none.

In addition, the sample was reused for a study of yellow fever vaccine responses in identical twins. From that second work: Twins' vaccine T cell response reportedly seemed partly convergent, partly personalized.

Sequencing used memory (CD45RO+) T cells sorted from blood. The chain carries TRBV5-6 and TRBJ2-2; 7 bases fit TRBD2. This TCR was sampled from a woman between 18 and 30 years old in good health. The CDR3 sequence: CASSLHGAGAGGELFF. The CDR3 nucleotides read TGTGCCAGCAGCTTGCATGGTGCGGGAGCGGGCGGGGAGCTGTTTTTT. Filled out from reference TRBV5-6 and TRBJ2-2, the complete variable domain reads DAGVTQSPTHLIKTRGQQVTLRCSPKSGHDTVSWYQQALGQGPQFIFQYYEEEERQRGNFPDRFSGHQFPNYSSELNVNALLLGDSALYLCASSLHGAGAGGELFFGEGSRLTVL.